The source of this T cell receptor (beta chain) is a study of response to subunit inactivated influenza vaccine. Trimming took 5 bases from V and 8 from J, leaving 9 bases between them. This CDR3 spans 12 amino acids. Germline CDR1 reads SEHNR; CDR2 reads FQNEAQ (reference sequence). TCRdb reprocessed the RT-PCR reads with MiXCR, giving one entry per CDR3 protein. The sample contains more than 400,000 distinct CDR3 sequences, 10% to 11% of which appear only once. The chain recombines TRBV7-9 with TRBJ2-2; D is unresolved. The specimen was PBMCs from blood, collected more than 35 days after vaccination. This sequence was found in a man in his fifties or sixties who received an inactivated influenza vaccine. The CDR3: CASSDDSGELFF. In nucleotides, the CDR3 is TGTGCCAGCAGCGACGATTCTGGGGAGCTGTTTTTT.